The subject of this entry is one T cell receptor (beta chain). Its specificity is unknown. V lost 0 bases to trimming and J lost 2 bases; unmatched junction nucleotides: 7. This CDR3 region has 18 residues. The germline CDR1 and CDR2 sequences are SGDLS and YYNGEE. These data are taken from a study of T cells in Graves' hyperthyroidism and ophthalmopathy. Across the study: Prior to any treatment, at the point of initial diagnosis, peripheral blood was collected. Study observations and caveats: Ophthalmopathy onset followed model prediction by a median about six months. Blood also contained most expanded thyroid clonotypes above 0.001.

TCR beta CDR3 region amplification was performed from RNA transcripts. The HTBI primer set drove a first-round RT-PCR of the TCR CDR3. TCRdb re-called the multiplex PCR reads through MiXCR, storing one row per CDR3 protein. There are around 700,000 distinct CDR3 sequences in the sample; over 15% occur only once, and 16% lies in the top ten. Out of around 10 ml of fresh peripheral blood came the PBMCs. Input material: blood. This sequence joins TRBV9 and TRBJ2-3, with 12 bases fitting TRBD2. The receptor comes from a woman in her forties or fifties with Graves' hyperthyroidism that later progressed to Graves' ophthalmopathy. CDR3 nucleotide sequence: TGTGCCAGCAGCGTAGAACTAGCGGGGGGCCTAAACACAGATACGCAGTATTTT. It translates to CASSVELAGGLNTDTQYF.